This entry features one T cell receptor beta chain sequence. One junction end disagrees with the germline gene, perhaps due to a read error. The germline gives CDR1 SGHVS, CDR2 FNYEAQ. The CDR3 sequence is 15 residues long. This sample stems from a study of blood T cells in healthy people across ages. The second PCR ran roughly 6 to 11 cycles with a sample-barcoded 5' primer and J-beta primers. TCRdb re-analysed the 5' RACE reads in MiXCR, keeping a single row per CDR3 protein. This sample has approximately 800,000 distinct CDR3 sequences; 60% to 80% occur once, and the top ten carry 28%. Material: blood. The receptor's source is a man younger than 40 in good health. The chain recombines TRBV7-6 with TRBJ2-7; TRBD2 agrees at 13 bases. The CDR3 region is CAGSPGLAGPYEQYF. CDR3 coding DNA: TGTGCCGGCAGCCCGGGACTAGCGGGGCCCTACGAGCAGTACTTC.